Given below is one T cell receptor (beta chain) in context. Other nucleotide sequences in the sample specify the same CDR3. Original processing notes: Estimation of nucleated cell counts relied on the amplification of reference gene primers. Clones were sequenced by immunoSEQ multiplex PCR, and TCRdb holds only the in-frame ones, with some missing. Clonal size and the V and J genes are those of that table, whereas D and trimming came from the DNA. The sample lists over 200,000 clones; approximately 91% were seen once. The data were obtained in a study of blood T cell repertoires in COVID-19. Study as a whole: The United States, Italy and Spain were the sources of the acute and convalescent COVID-19 samples. PBMCs, B-cell-depleted T cells, or T cells provided the cDNA or gDNA that made up the material.

Germline V gene data show CDR1 as SGHTA and CDR2 as FQGNSA. The CDR3 spans 14 residues. V shed 1 base and J shed 0 bases, with 6 bases lying between them. The sequence was obtained from a man aged 55 to 70 who had recovered from COVID-19. The source material was peripheral blood. The chain has TRBV7-2 and TRBJ1-1, with D perhaps matching TRBD1 (5 bases). The CDR3: CASSLGQLNTEAFF. The CDR3 DNA follows: TGTGCCAGCAGCTTAGGACAGCTGAACACTGAAGCTTTCTTT.